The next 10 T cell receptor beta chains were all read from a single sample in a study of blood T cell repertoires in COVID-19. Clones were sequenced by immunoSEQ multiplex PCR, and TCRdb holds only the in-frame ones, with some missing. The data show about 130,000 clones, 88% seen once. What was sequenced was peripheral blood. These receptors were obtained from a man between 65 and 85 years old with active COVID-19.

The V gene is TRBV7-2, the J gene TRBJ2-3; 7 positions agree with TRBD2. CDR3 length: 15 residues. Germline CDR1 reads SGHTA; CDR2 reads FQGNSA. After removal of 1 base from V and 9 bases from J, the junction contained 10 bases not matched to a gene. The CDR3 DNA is TGTGCCAGCAGCTTAGAGGGCGGGAGTCGAGTCACGCAGTATTTT. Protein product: CASSLEGGSRVTQYF.

Here the CDR3 reads CASSQDRDSSYEQYF. The DNA of the CDR3 is TGTGCCAGCAGCCAAGATAGGGACAGCTCCTACGAGCAGTACTTC. The chain combines TRBV4-2 with TRBJ2-7; the match to TRBD1 covers 7 bases. The V gene end was trimmed by 0 bases and the J gene end by 0 bases; junction bases not matched to a gene: 2. CDR3 length: 15 amino acids. CDR1 is LGHNA, CDR2 YNFKEQ, per germline.

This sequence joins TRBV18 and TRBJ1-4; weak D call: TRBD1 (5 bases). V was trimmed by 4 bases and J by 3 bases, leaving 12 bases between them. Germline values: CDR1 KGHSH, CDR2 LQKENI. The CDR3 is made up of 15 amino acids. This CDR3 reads CASSRKQESNEKLFF. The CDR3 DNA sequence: TGTGCCAGCTCACGAAAACAGGAGTCTAATGAAAAACTGTTTTTT.

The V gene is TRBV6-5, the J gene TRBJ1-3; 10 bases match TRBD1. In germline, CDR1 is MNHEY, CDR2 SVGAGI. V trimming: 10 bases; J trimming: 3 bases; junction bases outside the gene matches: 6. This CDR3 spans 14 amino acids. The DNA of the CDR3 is TGTGCCATCGGAGACAGGGGGCTTGGAAACACCATATATTTT. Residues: CAIGDRGLGNTIYF.

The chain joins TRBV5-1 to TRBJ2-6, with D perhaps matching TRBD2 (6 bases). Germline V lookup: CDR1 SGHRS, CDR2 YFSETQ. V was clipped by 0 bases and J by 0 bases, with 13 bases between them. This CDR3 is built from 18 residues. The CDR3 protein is CASSLEGRPRSGANVLTF. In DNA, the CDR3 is TGCGCCAGCAGCTTGGAGGGGAGGCCTCGCTCTGGGGCCAACGTCCTGACTTTC. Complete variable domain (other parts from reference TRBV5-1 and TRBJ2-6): KAGVTQTPRYLIKTRGQQVTLSCSPISGHRSVSWYQQTPGQGLQFLFEYFSETQRNKGNFPGRFSGRQFSNSRSEMNVSTLELGDSALYLCASSLEGRPRSGANVLTFGAGSRLTVL.

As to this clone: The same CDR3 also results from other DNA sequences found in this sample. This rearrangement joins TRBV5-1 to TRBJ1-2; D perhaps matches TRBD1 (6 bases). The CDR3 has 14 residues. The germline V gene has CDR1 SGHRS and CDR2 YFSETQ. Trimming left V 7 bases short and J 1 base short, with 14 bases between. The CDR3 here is CASSLGQLNYGYTF. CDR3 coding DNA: TGCGCCAGCTCCCTTGGACAGCTTAACTATGGCTACACCTTC. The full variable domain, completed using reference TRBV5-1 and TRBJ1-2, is KAGVTQTPRYLIKTRGQQVTLSCSPISGHRSVSWYQQTPGQGLQFLFEYFSETQRNKGNFPGRFSGRQFSNSRSEMNVSTLELGDSALYLCASSLGQLNYGYTFGSGTRLTVV.

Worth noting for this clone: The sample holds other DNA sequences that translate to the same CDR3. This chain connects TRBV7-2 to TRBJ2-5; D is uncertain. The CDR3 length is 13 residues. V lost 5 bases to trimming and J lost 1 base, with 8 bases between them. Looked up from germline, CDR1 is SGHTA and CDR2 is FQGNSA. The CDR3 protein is CASSPGIQETQYF. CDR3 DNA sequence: TGTGCCAGCAGCCCAGGAATCCAAGAGACCCAGTACTTC.

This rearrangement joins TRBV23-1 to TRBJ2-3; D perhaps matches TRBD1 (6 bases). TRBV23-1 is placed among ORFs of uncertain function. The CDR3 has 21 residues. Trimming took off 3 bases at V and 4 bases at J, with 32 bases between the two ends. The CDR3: CASSQNGLGLGRGSDPDTQYF. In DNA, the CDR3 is TGCGCCAGCAGTCAGAATGGGTTGGGCTTGGGCAGGGGTTCGGACCCAGATACGCAGTATTTT.

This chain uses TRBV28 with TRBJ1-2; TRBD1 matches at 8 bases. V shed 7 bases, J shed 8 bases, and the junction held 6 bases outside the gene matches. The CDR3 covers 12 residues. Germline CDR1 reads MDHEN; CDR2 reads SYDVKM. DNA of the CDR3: TGTGCCAGCACCCGACAGGGGAAAGGCTACACCTTC. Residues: CASTRQGKGYTF.

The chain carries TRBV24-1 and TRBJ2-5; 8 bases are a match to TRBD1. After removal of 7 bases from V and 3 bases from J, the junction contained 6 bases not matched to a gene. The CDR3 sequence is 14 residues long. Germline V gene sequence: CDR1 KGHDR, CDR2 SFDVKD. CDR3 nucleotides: TGTGCCACCAGGGGGACAGGCGGCAAAGAGACCCAGTACTTC. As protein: CATRGTGGKETQYF.